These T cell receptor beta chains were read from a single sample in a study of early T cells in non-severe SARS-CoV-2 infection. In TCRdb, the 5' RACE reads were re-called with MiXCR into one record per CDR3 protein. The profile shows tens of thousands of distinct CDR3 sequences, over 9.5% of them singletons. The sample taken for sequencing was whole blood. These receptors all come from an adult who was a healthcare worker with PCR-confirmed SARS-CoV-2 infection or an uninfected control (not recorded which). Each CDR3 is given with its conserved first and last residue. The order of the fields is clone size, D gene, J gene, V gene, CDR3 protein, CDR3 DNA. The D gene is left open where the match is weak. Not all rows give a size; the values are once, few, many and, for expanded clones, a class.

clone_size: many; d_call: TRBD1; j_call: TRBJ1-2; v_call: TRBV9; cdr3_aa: CASSGNRGLYGYTF; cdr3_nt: TGTGCCAGCAGCGGAAACAGGGGTCTCTATGGCTACACCTTC
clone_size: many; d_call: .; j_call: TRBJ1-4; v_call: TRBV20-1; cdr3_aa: CSARGIRGNEKLFF; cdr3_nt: TGCAGTGCTAGAGGGATAAGGGGTAATGAAAAACTGTTTTTT
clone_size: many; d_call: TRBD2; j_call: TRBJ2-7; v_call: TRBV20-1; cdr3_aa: CSASSGIAYEQYF; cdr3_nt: TGCAGTGCTAGCAGCGGGATTGCCTACGAGCAGTACTTC
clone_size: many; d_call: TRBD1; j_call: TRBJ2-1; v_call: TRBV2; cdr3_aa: CASSASRDRVSYNEQFF; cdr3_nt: TGTGCCAGCAGTGCGTCCCGGGACAGAGTCTCCTACAATGAGCAGTTCTTC
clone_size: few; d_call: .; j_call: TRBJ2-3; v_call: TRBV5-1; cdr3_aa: CASSTTNWADTQYF; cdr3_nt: TGCGCCAGCAGCACGACTAACTGGGCAGATACGCAGTATTTT
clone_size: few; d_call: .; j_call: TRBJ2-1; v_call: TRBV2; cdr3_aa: CASSKDLSSYNEQFF; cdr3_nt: TGTGCCAGCAGTAAGGACTTAAGCTCCTACAATGAGCAGTTCTTC
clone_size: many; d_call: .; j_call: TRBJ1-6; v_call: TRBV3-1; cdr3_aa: CASSTGTRSPLHF; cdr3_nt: TGTGCCAGCAGCACCGGGACAAGATCACCCCTCCACTTT
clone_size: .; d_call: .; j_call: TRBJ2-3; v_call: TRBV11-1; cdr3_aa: CASSWGGGSGPLDTQYF; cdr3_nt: TGTGCCAGCAGCTGGGGCGGAGGAAGCGGCCCCTTGGATACGCAGTATTTT
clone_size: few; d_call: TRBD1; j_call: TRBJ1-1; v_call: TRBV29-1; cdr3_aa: CSVLRQGRDTEAFF; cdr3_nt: TGCAGCGTGCTCCGACAGGGTCGGGACACTGAAGCTTTCTTT
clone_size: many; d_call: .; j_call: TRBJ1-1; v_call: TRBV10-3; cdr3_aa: CAISADTLWAEAFF; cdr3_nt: TGTGCCATCAGTGCGGACACCCTCTGGGCTGAAGCTTTCTTT
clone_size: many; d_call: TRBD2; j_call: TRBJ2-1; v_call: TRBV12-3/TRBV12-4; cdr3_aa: CASSWASGGYNEQFF; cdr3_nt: TGTGCCAGCAGTTGGGCTAGCGGGGGCTATAATGAGCAGTTCTTC
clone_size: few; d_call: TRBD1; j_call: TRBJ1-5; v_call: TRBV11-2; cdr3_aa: CASSETTGGLGQPQHF; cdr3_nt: TGTGCCAGCAGCGAAACCACAGGGGGCTTAGGGCAGCCCCAGCATTTT
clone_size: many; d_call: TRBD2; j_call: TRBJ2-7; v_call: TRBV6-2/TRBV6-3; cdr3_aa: CASSFPGLAGGGYEQYF; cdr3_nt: TGTGCCAGCAGTTTCCCGGGACTAGCGGGGGGAGGATACGAGCAGTACTTC
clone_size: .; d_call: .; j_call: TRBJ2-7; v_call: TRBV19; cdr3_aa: CASSHRGTTVAYEQYF; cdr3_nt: TGTGCCAGTAGTCACCGGGGGACGACGGTTGCCTACGAGCAGTACTTC
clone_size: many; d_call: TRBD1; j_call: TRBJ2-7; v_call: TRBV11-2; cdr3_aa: CASSSISGTGIYEQYF; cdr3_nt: TGTGCCAGCAGCTCAATATCCGGGACAGGGATCTACGAGCAGTACTTC
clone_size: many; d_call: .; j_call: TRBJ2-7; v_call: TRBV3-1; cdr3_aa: CASSQDDTAYEQYF; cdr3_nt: TGTGCCAGCAGCCAAGATGATACAGCCTACGAGCAGTACTTC
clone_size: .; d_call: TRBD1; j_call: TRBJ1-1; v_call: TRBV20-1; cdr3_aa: CSARYRQGPEAFF; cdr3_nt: TGCAGTGCTAGATACCGACAGGGCCCTGAAGCTTTCTTT
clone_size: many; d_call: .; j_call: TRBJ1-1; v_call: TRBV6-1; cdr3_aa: CASSEIRHQGRAFF; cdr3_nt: TGTGCCAGCAGTGAAATTCGACACCAGGGCAGAGCTTTCTTT
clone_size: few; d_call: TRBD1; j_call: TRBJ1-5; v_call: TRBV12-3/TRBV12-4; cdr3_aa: CASKGQGNQPQHF; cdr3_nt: TGTGCCAGCAAGGGACAGGGCAATCAGCCCCAGCATTTT
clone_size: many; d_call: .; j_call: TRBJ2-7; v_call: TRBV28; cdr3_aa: CASRPGGTYEQYF; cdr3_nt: TGTGCCAGCAGGCCCGGGGGAACCTACGAGCAGTACTTC
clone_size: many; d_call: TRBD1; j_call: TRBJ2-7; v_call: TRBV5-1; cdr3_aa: CASSHRDRMGEQYF; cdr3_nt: TGCGCCAGCAGCCACCGGGACAGGATGGGCGAGCAGTACTTC
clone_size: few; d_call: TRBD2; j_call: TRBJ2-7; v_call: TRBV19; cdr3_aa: CASSIQGPGGGEQYF; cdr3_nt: TGTGCCAGTAGTATACAAGGCCCGGGAGGGGGCGAGCAGTACTTC
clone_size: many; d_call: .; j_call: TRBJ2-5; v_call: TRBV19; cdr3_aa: CASSKPGVSETQYF; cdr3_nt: TGTGCCAGTAGTAAGCCGGGAGTCAGTGAGACCCAGTACTTC
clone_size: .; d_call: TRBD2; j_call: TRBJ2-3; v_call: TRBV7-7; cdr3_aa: CASSSTSGRSNTQYF; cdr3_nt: TGTGCTAGCAGCTCCACTAGCGGGAGATCGAATACGCAGTATTTT
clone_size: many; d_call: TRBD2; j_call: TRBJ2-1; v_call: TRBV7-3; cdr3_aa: CASSLLAGGPNEQFF; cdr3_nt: TGTGCCAGCAGCTTACTAGCGGGGGGGCCTAATGAGCAGTTCTTC
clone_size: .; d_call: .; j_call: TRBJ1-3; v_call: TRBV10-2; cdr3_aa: CASGTGASENTIYF; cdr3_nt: TGCGCCAGTGGAACAGGTGCCTCTGAAAACACCATATATTTT
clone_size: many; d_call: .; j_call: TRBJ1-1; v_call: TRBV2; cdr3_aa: CASSEGRAGTEAFF; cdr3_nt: TGTGCCAGCAGTGAAGGCAGGGCGGGGACTGAAGCTTTCTTT
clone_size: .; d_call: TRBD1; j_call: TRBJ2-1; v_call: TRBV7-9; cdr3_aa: CATDQGTGYYNEQFF; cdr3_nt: TGTGCCACCGACCAGGGGACAGGCTACTACAATGAGCAGTTCTTC
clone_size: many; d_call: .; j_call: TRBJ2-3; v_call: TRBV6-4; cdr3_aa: CASSDSGTTTDTQYF; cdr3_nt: TGTGCCAGCAGTGACTCCGGGACAACCACAGATACGCAGTATTTT
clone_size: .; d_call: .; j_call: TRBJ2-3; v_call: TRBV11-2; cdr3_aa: CASSLDLVRTDTQYF; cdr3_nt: TGTGCCAGCAGCTTAGATCTCGTCCGCACAGATACGCAGTATTTT
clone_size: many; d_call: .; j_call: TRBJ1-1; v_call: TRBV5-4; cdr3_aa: CASSNGGNTEAFF; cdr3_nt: TGTGCCAGCAGCAACGGGGGGAACACTGAAGCTTTCTTT
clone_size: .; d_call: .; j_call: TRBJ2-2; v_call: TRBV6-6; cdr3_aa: CASTPNREITGELFF; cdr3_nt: TGTGCCAGCACCCCCAACAGGGAAATCACCGGGGAGCTGTTTTTT
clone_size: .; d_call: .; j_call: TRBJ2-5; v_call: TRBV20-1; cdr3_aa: CSARSPWTNQETQYF; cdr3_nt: TGCAGTGCTAGATCCCCTTGGACCAACCAAGAGACCCAGTACTTC
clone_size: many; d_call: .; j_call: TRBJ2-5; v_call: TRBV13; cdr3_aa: CASSTTSLGETQYF; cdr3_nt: TGTGCCAGCAGCACAACTAGTCTAGGAGAGACCCAGTACTTC
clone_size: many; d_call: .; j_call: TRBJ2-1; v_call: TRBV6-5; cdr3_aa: CASYGSGEQFF; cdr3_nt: TGTGCCAGTTACGGGTCGGGTGAGCAGTTCTTC
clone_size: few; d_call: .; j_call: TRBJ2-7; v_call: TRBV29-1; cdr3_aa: CSVGGQGGYEQYF; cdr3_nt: TGCAGCGTTGGTGGACAGGGAGGGTACGAGCAGTACTTC
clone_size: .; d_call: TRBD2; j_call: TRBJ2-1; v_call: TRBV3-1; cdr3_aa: CASSQGGGISYNEQFF; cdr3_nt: TGTGCCAGCAGCCAAGGGGGGGGGATATCCTACAATGAGCAGTTCTTC
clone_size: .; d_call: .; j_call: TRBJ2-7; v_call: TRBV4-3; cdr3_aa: CASSQDLKGSSYEQYF; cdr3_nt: TGCGCCAGCAGCCAAGATTTGAAGGGAAGCTCCTACGAGCAGTACTTC
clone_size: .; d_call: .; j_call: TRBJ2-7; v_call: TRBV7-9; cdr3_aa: CASSPIYEQYF; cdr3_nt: TGTGCCAGCAGCCCCATCTACGAGCAGTACTTC
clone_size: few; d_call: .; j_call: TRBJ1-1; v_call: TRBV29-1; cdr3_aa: CSTRTANTEAFF; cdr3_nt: TGCAGCACCCGGACGGCGAACACTGAAGCTTTCTTT
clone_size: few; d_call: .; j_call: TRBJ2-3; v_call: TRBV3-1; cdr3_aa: CASSQVNSGPYF; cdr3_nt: TGTGCCAGCAGCCAAGTCAACTCGGGACCGTATTTT
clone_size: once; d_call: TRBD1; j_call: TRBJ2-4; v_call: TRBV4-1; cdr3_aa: CASSPTPGQGALAKNIQYF; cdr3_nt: TGCGCCAGCAGCCCTACGCCAGGACAGGGGGCCCTAGCCAAAAACATTCAGTACTTC
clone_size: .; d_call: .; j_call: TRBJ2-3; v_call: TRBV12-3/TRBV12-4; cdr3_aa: CASSGQGADTQYF; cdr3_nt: TGTGCCAGCAGTGGTCAGGGAGCAGATACGCAGTATTTT